Included here is one T cell receptor (beta chain) sequence, with context. No antigen is known for it. Profiling relied on immunoSEQ multiplex PCR, and the TCRdb table lists in-frame clones only, not all of them. The table records about 20,000 clones, roughly 66% of them present only once. This sample is part of a study of chemoradiotherapy in HPV16-positive cancers. On the study more broadly: Functional T-cell assays on a couple of HPV16-positive patients' cells defined candidate HPV-specific clones and common TCR motifs.

From germline, CDR1 is MNHEY and CDR2 SMNVEV (reference sequence). Trimming pared 3 bases from V and 1 base from J, leaving 16 bases between. The CDR3 is 18 amino acids. Notes on the study in general: Candidate HPV-specific clones and E7-related TCR motifs grew in tumor during treatment.

The sequence was obtained from a human donor with HPV-associated anogenital cancer. This rearrangement joins TRBV27 to TRBJ2-6; weak D call: TRBD1 (5 bases). Sample collection occurred from a patient who underwent chemoradiotherapy. The CDR3 nucleotides read TGTGCCAGCAGTTTTCTTCCAGGGAAAGTTTCTGGGGCCAACGTCCTGACTTTC. It yields the protein CASSFLPGKVSGANVLTF. Full variable domain (missing parts from reference TRBV27 and TRBJ2-6): EAQVTQNPRYLITVTGKKLTVTCSQNMNHEYMSWYRQDPGLGLRQIYYSMNVEVTDKGDVPEGYKVSRKEKRNFPLILESPSPNQTSLYFCASSFLPGKVSGANVLTFGAGSRLTVL.